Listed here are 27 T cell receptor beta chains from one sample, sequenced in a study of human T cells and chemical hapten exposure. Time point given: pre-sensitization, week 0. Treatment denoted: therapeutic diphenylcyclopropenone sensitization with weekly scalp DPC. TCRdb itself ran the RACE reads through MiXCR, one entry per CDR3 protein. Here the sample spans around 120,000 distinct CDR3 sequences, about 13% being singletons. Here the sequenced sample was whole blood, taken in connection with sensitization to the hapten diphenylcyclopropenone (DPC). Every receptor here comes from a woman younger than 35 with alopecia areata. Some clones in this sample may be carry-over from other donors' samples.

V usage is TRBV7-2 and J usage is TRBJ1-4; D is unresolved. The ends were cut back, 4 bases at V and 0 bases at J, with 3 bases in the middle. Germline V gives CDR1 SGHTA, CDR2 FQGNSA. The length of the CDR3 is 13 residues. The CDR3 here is CASSSSTNEKLFF. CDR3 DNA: TGTGCCAGCAGCTCCTCAACTAATGAAAAACTGTTTTTT.

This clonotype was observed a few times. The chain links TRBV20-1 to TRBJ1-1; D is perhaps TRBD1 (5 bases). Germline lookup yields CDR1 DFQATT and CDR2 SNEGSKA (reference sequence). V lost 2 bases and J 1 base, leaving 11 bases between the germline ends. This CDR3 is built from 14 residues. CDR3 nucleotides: TGCAGTGCTAGACCCCGGACATCGAACACTGAAGCTTTCTTT. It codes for CSARPRTSNTEAFF.

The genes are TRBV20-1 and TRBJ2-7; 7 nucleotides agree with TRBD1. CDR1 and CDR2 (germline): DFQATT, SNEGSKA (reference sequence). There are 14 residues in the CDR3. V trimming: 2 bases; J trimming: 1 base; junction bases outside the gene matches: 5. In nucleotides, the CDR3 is TGCAGTGCTAGAACCAGGGGGTTATCCTACGAGCAGTACTTC. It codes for CSARTRGLSYEQYF.

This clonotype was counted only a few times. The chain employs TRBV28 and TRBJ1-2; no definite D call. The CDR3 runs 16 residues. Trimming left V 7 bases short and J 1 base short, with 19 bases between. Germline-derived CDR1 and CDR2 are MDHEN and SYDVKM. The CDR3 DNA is TGTGCCAGCACCTCTTACGAGGTCAGCGATAACTATGGCTACACCTTC. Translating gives CASTSYEVSDNYGYTF.

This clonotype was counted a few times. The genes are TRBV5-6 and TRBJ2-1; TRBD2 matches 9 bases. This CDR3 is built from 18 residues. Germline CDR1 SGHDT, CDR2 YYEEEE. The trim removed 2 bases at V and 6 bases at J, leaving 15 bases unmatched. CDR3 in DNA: TGTGCCAGCAGCTTTCGTATCGTTACGGGACTAGCCTTCAATGAGCAGTTCTTC. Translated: CASSFRIVTGLAFNEQFF.

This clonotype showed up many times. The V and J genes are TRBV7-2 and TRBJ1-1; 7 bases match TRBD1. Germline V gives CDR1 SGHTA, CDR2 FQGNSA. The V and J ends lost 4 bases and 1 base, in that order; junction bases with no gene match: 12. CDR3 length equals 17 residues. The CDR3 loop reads CASSSSLDRSSNTEAFF. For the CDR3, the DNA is TGTGCCAGCAGCTCCAGCCTGGACAGGTCTTCGAACACTGAAGCTTTCTTT. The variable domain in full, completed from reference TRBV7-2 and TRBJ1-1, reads GAGVSQSPSNKVTEKGKDVELRCDPISGHTALYWYRQSLGQGLEFLIYFQGNSAPDKSGLPSDRFSAERTGGSVSTLTIQRTQQEDSAVYLCASSSSLDRSSNTEAFFGQGTRLTVV.

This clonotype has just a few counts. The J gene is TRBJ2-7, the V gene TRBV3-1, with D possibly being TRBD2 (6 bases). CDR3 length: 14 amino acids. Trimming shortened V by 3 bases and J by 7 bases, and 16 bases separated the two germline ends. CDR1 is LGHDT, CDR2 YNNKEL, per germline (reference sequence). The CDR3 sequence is CASSHGSAAGEQYF. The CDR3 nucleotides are TGTGCCAGCAGCCATGGTAGCGCGGCGGGAGAGCAGTACTTC.

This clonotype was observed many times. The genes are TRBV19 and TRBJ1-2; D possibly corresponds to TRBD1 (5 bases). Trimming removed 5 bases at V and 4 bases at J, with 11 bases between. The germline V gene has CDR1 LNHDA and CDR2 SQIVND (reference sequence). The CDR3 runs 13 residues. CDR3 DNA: TGTGCCAGTAGTCCCGGGGCCCTCTATGGCTACACCTTC. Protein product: CASSPGALYGYTF.

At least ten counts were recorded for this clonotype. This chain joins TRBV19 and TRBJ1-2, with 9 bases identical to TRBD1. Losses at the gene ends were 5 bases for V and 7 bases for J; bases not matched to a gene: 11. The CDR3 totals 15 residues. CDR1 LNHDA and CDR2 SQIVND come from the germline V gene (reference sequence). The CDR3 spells CASSPRSDRGPGYTF. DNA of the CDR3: TGTGCCAGTAGTCCCCGCTCGGACAGGGGCCCTGGCTACACCTTC.

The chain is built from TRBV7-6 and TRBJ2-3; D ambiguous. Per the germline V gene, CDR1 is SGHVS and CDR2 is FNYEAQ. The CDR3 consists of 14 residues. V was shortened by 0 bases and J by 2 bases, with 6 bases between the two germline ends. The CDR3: CASSLAGNTDTQYF. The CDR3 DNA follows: TGTGCCAGCAGCTTAGCGGGCAACACAGATACGCAGTATTTT.

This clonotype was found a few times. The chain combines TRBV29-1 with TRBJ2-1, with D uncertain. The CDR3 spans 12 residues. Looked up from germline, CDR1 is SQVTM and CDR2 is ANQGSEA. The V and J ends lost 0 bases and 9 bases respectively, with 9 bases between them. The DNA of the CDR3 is TGCAGCGTTGAAGAACGGGTCACTGAGCAGTTCTTC. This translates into CSVEERVTEQFF.

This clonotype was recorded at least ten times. Written as DNA, the CDR3 is TGTGCCAGCAGCTCAGGACAGGGACGCACAGATACGCAGTATTTT. Residues: CASSSGQGRTDTQYF. This rearrangement joins TRBV7-2 to TRBJ2-3; 8 bases are shared with TRBD1. Germline trimming cut 4 bases from V and 1 base from J; bases unmatched to any gene: 4. From germline, CDR1 is SGHTA and CDR2 FQGNSA. The CDR3 length is 15 residues.

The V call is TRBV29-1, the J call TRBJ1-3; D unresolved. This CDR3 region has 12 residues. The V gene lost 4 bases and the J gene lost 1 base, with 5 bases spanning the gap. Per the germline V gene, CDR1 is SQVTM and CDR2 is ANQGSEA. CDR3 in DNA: TGCAGCGTTGGGATATCTGGAAACACCATATATTTT. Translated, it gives CSVGISGNTIYF.

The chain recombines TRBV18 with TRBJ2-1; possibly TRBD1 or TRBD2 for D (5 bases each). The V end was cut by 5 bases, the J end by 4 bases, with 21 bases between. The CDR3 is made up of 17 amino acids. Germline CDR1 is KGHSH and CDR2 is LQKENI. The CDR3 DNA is TGTGCCAGCTCATCGGGGCTAGCCCTACTCTCATACAATGAGCAGTTCTTC. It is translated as CASSSGLALLSYNEQFF.

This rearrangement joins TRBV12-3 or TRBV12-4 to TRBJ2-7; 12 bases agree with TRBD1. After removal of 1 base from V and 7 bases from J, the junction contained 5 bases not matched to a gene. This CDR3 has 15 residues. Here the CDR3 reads CASSLVGTGGREQYF. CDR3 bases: TGTGCCAGCAGTTTAGTGGGGACAGGGGGCCGGGAGCAGTACTTC.

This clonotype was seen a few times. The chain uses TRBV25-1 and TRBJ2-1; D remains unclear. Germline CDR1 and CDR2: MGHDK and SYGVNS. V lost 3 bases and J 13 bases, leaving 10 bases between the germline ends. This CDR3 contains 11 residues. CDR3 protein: CASSDPAAQFF. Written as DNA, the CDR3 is TGTGCCAGCAGTGACCCAGCCGCTCAGTTCTTC. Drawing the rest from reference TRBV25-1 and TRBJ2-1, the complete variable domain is EADIYQTPRYLVIGTGKKITLECSQTMGHDKMYWYQQDPGMELHLIHYSYGVNSTEKGDLSSESTVSRIRTEHFPLTLESARPSHTSQYLCASSDPAAQFFGPGTRLTVL.

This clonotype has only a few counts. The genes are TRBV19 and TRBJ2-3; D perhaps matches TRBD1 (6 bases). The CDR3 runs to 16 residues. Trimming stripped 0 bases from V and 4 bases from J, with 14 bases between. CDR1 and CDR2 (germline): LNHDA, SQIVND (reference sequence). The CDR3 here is CASSIERTGRPDTQYF. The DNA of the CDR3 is TGTGCCAGTAGTATAGAAAGAACAGGGCGGCCAGATACGCAGTATTTT.

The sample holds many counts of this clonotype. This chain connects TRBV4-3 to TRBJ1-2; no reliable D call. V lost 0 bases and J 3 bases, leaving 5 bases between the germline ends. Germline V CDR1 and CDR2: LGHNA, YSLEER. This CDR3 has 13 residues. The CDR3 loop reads CASSQDGYYGYTF. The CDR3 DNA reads TGCGCCAGCAGCCAAGATGGGTACTATGGCTACACCTTC.

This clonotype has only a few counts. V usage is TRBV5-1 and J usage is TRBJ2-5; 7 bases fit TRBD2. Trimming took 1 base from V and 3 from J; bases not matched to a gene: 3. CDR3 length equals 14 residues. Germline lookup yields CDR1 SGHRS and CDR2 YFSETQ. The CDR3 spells CASSLREGEETQYF. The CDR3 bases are TGCGCCAGCAGCTTGAGGGAGGGAGAAGAGACCCAGTACTTC.

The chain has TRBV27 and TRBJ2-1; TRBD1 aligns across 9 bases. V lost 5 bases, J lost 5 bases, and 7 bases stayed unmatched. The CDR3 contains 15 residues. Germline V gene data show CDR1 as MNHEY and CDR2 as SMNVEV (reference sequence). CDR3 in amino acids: CASSLRDREDNEQFF. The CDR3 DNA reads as TGTGCCAGCAGTCTCCGGGACAGGGAAGACAATGAGCAGTTCTTC.

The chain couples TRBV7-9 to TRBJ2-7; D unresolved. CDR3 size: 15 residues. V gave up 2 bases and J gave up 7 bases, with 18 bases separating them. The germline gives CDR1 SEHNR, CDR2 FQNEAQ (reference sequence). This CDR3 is CASSLMVGIQEEQYF. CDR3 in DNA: TGTGCCAGCAGCTTAATGGTTGGCATTCAGGAAGAGCAGTACTTC.

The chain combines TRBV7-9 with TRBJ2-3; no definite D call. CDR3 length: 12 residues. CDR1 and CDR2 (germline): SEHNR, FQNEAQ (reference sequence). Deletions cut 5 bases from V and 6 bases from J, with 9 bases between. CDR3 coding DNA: TGTGCCAGCAGCCAGTTGAGGGATACGCAGTATTTT. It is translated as CASSQLRDTQYF.

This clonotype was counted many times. CDR3 residues: CAISAERTLNTEAFF. Written as DNA, the CDR3 is TGTGCCATCAGTGCCGAGAGGACCTTAAACACTGAAGCTTTCTTT. This chain uses TRBV10-3 with TRBJ1-1, with D unresolved. The V and J ends lost 4 bases and 2 bases respectively, with 14 bases between them. Germline-derived CDR1 and CDR2 are ENHRY and SYGVKD. The CDR3 consists of 15 residues.

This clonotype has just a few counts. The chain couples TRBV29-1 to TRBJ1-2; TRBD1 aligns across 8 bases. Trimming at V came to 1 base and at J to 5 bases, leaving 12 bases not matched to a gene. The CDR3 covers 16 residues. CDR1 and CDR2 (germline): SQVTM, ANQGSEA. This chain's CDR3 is CSVEAGYAGGAYGYTF. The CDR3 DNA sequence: TGCAGCGTTGAAGCCGGGTATGCAGGGGGCGCGTATGGCTACACCTTC.

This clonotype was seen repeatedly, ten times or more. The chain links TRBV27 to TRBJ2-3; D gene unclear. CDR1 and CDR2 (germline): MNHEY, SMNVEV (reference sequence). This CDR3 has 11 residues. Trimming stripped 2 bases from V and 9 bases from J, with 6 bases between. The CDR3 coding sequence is TGTGCCAGCAGTTTACTAGGAACGCAGTATTTT. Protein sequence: CASSLLGTQYF.

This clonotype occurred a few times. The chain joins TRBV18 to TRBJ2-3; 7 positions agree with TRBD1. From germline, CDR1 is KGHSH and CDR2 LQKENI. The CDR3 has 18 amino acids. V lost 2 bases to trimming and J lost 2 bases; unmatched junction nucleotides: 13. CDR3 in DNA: TGTGCCAGCTCACCAACACGACTACCGGGACAGCCCACAGATACGCAGTATTTT. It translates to CASSPTRLPGQPTDTQYF.

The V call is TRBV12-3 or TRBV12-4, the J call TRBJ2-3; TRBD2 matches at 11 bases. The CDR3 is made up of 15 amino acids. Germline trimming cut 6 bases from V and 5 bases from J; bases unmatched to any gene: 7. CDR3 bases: TGTGCCAGCAGGCTACTAGCGGGGGCTGTAGATACGCAGTATTTT. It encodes CASRLLAGAVDTQYF.